This T cell receptor (beta chain) stems from a study of long-term antiretroviral therapy in people with HIV. This clone turned up a few times. A v3.0 immunoSEQ assay was performed at survey level. For each individual sample, sequencing targeted roughly 35,000-50,000 T-cell genomes. Sequencing was performed with immunoSEQ multiplex PCR; in TCRdb, only in-frame clones are kept and a portion is missing. Here the sample spans about 19,000 clones, roughly 87% being singletons. The CDR3 has 12 residues. Trimming took 6 bases from V and 5 from J, leaving 11 bases between them. Germline V gives CDR1 SNHLY, CDR2 FYNNEI.

This chain connects TRBV2 to TRBJ2-7; D remains ambiguous. This sample comprised unsorted PBMCs, obtained 2.1 years after starting antiretroviral therapy. This receptor was identified in a man aged 18 to 29 with HIV. The chain's CDR3 is CASRSLGDEQYF. CDR3 coding DNA: TGTGCCAGCAGGTCCTTGGGCGACGAGCAGTACTTC.